This T cell receptor beta chain was observed in a study of T cell responses to AZD1222 COVID-19 vaccine. Study-level background: Investigators merged groups given second doses at roughly 4 or roughly 12 weeks.

Assay: immunoSEQ multiplex PCR; the TCRdb copy retains only in-frame clones and omits some. The repertoire has approximately 71,000 clones, 80% of them found once; the top ten carry about 12%. In regard to this clone: Distinct nucleotide sequences in the sample also encode this CDR3.

CDR1 is SGHTA, CDR2 FQGNSA, per germline. CDR3 length equals 14 residues. The V gene lost 1 base and the J gene lost 0 bases, with 7 bases spanning the gap. This chain links TRBV7-2 with TRBJ2-7, with unresolved D. The TCR sequence derives from an adult in good health. Sequencing used peripheral blood, obtained on day 0 of AZD1222 vaccination. The CDR3 bases are TGTGCCAGCAGCTTAGGGAGAAGCTCCTACGAGCAGTACTTC. Amino acid sequence: CASSLGRSSYEQYF.